A selection of T cell receptor beta chains follows, all from one sample in a study of blood T cell repertoires in COVID-19. This table comes from immunoSEQ multiplex PCR, and its TCRdb copy is limited to in-frame clones, with some not included. This sample yields some 240,000 clones, of which roughly 90% are seen a single time; under 7.5% belongs to the top ten. The specimen was peripheral blood. The receptors derive from a man aged 60 to 75 who had recovered from COVID-19. Both conserved end residues are part of each CDR3. A D gene is named only where the DNA matches it firmly. A row's size may be missing; if present it is once, few, many or a size class.

V gene	clone size	J gene	D gene	CDR3 protein	CDR3 DNA
TRBV2	once	TRBJ1-5	TRBD1	CASGRTGNSNQPQHF	TGTGCCAGCGGGAGGACAGGGAATAGCAATCAGCCCCAGCATTTT
TRBV19	NA	TRBJ1-4	TRBD1	CASSLTDRGTNEKLFF	TGTGCCAGTAGTCTCACGGACAGGGGAACTAATGAAAAACTGTTTTTT
TRBV4-2	NA	TRBJ2-7	TRBD2	CASSQRGGGKYEQYF	TGTGCCAGCAGCCAAAGGGGCGGGGGAAAGTACGAGCAGTACTTC
TRBV13	NA	TRBJ2-2	NA	CASSWRDGTGELFF	TGTGCCAGCAGCTGGAGGGACGGCACCGGGGAGCTGTTTTTT
TRBV29-1	once	TRBJ1-1	TRBD1	CSVRTGAMNTEAFF	TGCAGCGTTCGGACAGGGGCTATGAACACTGAAGCTTTCTTT
TRBV4-2	NA	TRBJ2-5	TRBD2	CASSSLGLAGGPGETQYF	TGTGCCAGCAGTTCGCTTGGACTAGCGGGAGGGCCGGGGGAGACCCAGTACTTC
TRBV7-2	once	TRBJ2-2	TRBD1	CASSTMTSTGSGELFF	TGTGCCAGCAGCACAATGACTTCGACAGGGAGCGGGGAGCTGTTTTTT
TRBV7-2	NA	TRBJ2-1	TRBD2	CASSSRTSGMGNEQFF	TGTGCCAGCAGCTCCCGGACTAGCGGGATGGGAAATGAGCAGTTCTTC
TRBV18	NA	TRBJ2-7	TRBD2	CASSPTSESNYEQYF	TGTGCCAGCTCACCAACTAGCGAGAGTAACTACGAGCAGTACTTC
TRBV2	once	TRBJ1-1	NA	CASSEEGGTEAFF	TGTGCCAGCAGTGAAGAAGGGGGCACTGAAGCTTTCTTT
TRBV5-4	NA	TRBJ2-3	NA	CASSLGGGIGTDTQYF	TGTGCCAGCAGCTTGGGGGGCGGCATCGGCACAGATACGCAGTATTTT
TRBV19	NA	TRBJ2-1	NA	CASSIVTGINEQFF	TGTGCCAGTAGTATAGTAACAGGGATCAATGAGCAGTTCTTC
TRBV4-3	NA	TRBJ2-5	NA	CASSQGTEETQYF	TGCGCCAGCAGCCAAGGAACGGAAGAGACCCAGTACTTC
TRBV5-4	NA	TRBJ1-1	TRBD1	CASSPGTGRNTEAFF	TGTGCCAGCAGCCCGGGGACAGGACGCAACACTGAAGCTTTCTTT
TRBV28	once	TRBJ1-6	NA	CASWKQGGSPLHF	TGTGCCAGCTGGAAACAGGGAGGGTCACCCCTCCACTTT
TRBV27	NA	TRBJ1-4	NA	CASSQPGAGTNEKLFF	TGTGCCAGCAGCCAACCAGGGGCCGGAACTAATGAAAAACTGTTTTTT
TRBV6-6	few	TRBJ1-5	NA	CASTSSKGGGNQPQHF	TGTGCCAGCACTTCTAGTAAAGGAGGTGGCAATCAGCCCCAGCATTTT
TRBV6-6	NA	TRBJ1-1	NA	CASSHPEGLPTEAFF	TGTGCCAGCAGTCACCCCGAGGGCCTTCCCACTGAAGCTTTCTTT
TRBV5-1	once	TRBJ2-2	NA	CASSLSSVTGELFF	TGCGCCAGCAGCTTGTCAAGCGTCACCGGGGAGCTGTTTTTT
TRBV12-5	NA	TRBJ1-2	TRBD1	CASGPAPLGHDRGWFYGYTF	TGTGCTAGTGGACCTGCCCCTTTGGGACATGACAGGGGATGGTTCTATGGCTACACCTTC
TRBV9	NA	TRBJ2-1	TRBD2	CASSVSGSSYNEQFF	TGTGCCAGCAGCGTTAGCGGGAGCTCCTACAATGAGCAGTTCTTC
TRBV5-1	once	TRBJ1-4	NA	CASSREGSEKLFF	TGCGCCAGCAGCCGGGAGGGAAGTGAAAAACTGTTTTTT
TRBV29-1	NA	TRBJ2-3	TRBD2	CSVNTGGDTQYF	TGCAGCGTTAATACGGGGGGAGATACGCAGTATTTT
TRBV5-1	few	TRBJ2-3	NA	CASSSGLFTDTQYF	TGCGCCAGCAGCTCGGGACTTTTCACAGATACGCAGTATTTT
TRBV28	NA	TRBJ2-2	TRBD1	CASSLSGQQTGELFF	TGTGCCAGCAGTTTATCGGGACAGCAGACCGGGGAGCTGTTTTTT
TRBV15	NA	TRBJ2-3	TRBD1	CATSSRGQGARDTQYF	TGTGCCACCAGCTCCCGAGGACAGGGGGCAAGAGATACGCAGTATTTT
TRBV5-4	NA	TRBJ2-7	TRBD1	CASSSPGQAIYEQYF	TGTGCCAGCAGCTCGCCGGGACAGGCAATCTACGAGCAGTACTTC
TRBV18	NA	TRBJ2-1	TRBD2	CASSPLLAGYNEQFF	TGTGCCAGCTCACCACTCCTAGCGGGCTACAATGAGCAGTTCTTC
TRBV5-1	NA	TRBJ2-4	TRBD2	CASSLAGTSGGEKNIQYF	TGCGCCAGCAGCTTGGCGGGGACTAGCGGGGGAGAAAAAAACATTCAGTACTTC
TRBV5-8	many	TRBJ1-2	NA	CASSLGMGGTYGYTF	TGTGCCAGCAGCTTGGGGATGGGGGGAACCTATGGCTACACCTTC
TRBV5-3	NA	TRBJ2-1	NA	CARSLDLNNEQFF	TGTGCCAGAAGCTTGGACTTAAACAATGAGCAGTTCTTC
TRBV18	NA	TRBJ1-1	TRBD1	CASSPTGGVRVSFF	TGTGCCAGCTCACCGACAGGGGGCGTTCGGGTTTCTTTCTTT
TRBV20-1	NA	TRBJ1-1	NA	CSFDSLEAFF	TGCAGTTTTGACAGCCTCGAAGCTTTCTTT
TRBV7-2	NA	TRBJ2-3	TRBD2	CASSQGIAGGNTQYF	TGTGCCAGCAGCCAAGGGATAGCGGGAGGAAATACGCAGTATTTT
TRBV5-1	NA	TRBJ2-1	TRBD2	CASSYLAGASYNEQFF	TGCGCCAGCAGCTATCTAGCGGGAGCTTCCTACAATGAGCAGTTCTTC
TRBV5-8	NA	TRBJ1-3	NA	CASSLRGVYGNTIYF	TGTGCCAGCAGCTTGCGGGGGGTATATGGAAACACCATATATTTT
TRBV19	NA	TRBJ2-5	NA	CASRDRRETQYF	TGTGCCAGTAGAGACAGGCGGGAGACCCAGTACTTC
TRBV19	NA	TRBJ1-4	NA	CASSFYRAEKLFF	TGTGCCAGTAGTTTCTACAGGGCCGAAAAACTGTTTTTT
TRBV27	NA	TRBJ2-7	TRBD2	CASNLHPSGRGYEQYF	TGTGCCAGCAACCTACATCCTAGCGGGAGAGGCTACGAGCAGTACTTC
TRBV18	once	TRBJ2-5	TRBD2	CASSPPGGFETQYF	TGTGCCAGCTCACCACCGGGGGGGTTCGAGACCCAGTACTTC
TRBV6-1	NA	TRBJ1-2	TRBD1	CASSETGGGYTF	TGTGCCAGCAGTGAAACAGGGGGTGGCTACACCTTC
TRBV19	NA	TRBJ2-5	NA	CASRRRAGYETQYF	TGTGCCAGTAGAAGGAGAGCAGGGTACGAGACCCAGTACTTC
TRBV11-2	NA	TRBJ2-1	NA	CASTPSLARDEQFF	TGTGCCAGCACCCCTTCGCTAGCTCGCGATGAGCAGTTCTTC
TRBV29-1	NA	TRBJ2-3	TRBD2	CSAAVGGADTQYF	TGCAGCGCCGCGGTGGGGGGGGCAGATACGCAGTATTTT
TRBV11-2	NA	TRBJ2-5	NA	CASSLVGGAGETQYF	TGTGCCAGCAGCTTAGTCGGCGGGGCCGGGGAGACCCAGTACTTC
TRBV7-2	NA	TRBJ2-5	NA	CASSGDSGLGETQYF	TGTGCCAGCAGCGGAGATAGCGGTTTGGGGGAGACCCAGTACTTC
TRBV19	NA	TRBJ1-5	NA	CASSTLTSRSNQPQHF	TGTGCCAGTAGTACTTTGACAAGTCGTAGCAATCAGCCCCAGCATTTT
TRBV7-9	NA	TRBJ2-7	NA	CASSLRGGYWAGEQYF	TGTGCCAGCAGCTTACGCGGGGGCTACTGGGCAGGAGAGCAGTACTTC
TRBV28	NA	TRBJ1-5	TRBD1	CASSFGQGARQPQHF	TGTGCCAGCAGTTTTGGGCAGGGGGCGCGGCAGCCCCAGCATTTT
TRBV18	NA	TRBJ2-5	TRBD2	CASSPFLAGGQRTQYF	TGTGCCAGCTCACCATTTCTCGCGGGAGGCCAAAGGACCCAGTACTTC
TRBV18	once	TRBJ2-5	NA	CASSPGLGGQETQYF	TGTGCCAGCTCACCAGGCTTAGGGGGCCAAGAGACCCAGTACTTC
TRBV3-1/TRBV3-2	NA	TRBJ1-3	NA	CASSQGHPSGNTIYF	TGTGCCAGCAGCCAAGGACACCCATCTGGAAACACCATATATTTT
TRBV15	NA	TRBJ2-1	TRBD2	CATSGTSGRRNEQFF	TGTGCCACCAGCGGTACTAGCGGGAGGAGGAATGAGCAGTTCTTC
TRBV7-9	NA	TRBJ1-2	TRBD1	CASSTGQGNYGYTF	TGTGCCAGCAGCACAGGACAGGGAAACTATGGCTACACCTTC
TRBV19	NA	TRBJ2-2	TRBD2	CASSILSGRNTGELFF	TGTGCCAGTAGTATCCTTAGCGGGAGGAACACCGGGGAGCTGTTTTTT
TRBV6-6	NA	TRBJ2-3	NA	CASKRGGTDTQYF	TGTGCCAGCAAGAGGGGGGGAACAGATACGCAGTATTTT
TRBV5-1	NA	TRBJ2-6	NA	CASRKSPDYSGANVLTF	TGCGCCAGCAGGAAATCCCCAGACTACTCTGGGGCCAACGTCCTGACTTTC
TRBV27	NA	TRBJ1-5	TRBD1	CASSLRTGYQPQHF	TGTGCCAGCAGTCTCCGGACAGGGTATCAGCCCCAGCATTTT
TRBV12-2	NA	TRBJ2-4	NA	CASRPLPLGRGPTKNIQYF	TGTGCAAGTCGCCCCCTCCCCTTAGGGCGGGGTCCTACCAAAAACATTCAGTACTTC
TRBV27	NA	TRBJ1-1	TRBD1	CASRVTGQMNTEAFF	TGTGCCAGCAGAGTTACGGGACAGATGAACACTGAAGCTTTCTTT